This is a list of T cell receptor beta chains from one sample in a study of T cells in Graves' hyperthyroidism and ophthalmopathy. From the multiplex PCR reads, TCRdb called clonotypes with MiXCR, one entry per CDR3 protein. There are fewer than 750,000 distinct CDR3 sequences in the sample; about 14% occur only once, and about an eighth lies in the top ten. The sample comprised blood. All receptors come from a woman between 50 and 59 years old with Graves' ophthalmopathy. Each CDR3 is given with its conserved first and last residue. D genes are given only for firm matches. The size field is filled for only some rows; it gives once, few, many or a size class.

clone size	V gene	D gene	CDR3 length	J gene	CDR3 DNA	CDR3 protein
many	TRBV12-3/TRBV12-4	TRBD2	17	TRBJ2-1	TGTGCCAGCAGTAAAAAGCGGGAGACCCTTTCCTACAATGAGCAGTTCTTC	CASSKKRETLSYNEQFF
many	TRBV20-1	TRBD2	13	TRBJ2-5	TGCAGTGCGGGACTAAGGAACCAAGAGACCCAGTACTTC	CSAGLRNQETQYF
.	TRBV5-1	.	13	TRBJ2-5	TGCGCCAGCAGCTTGGAGCAGGGTGTTGCCCAGTACTTC	CASSLEQGVAQYF
few	TRBV6-1	TRBD2	16	TRBJ2-3	TGTGCCAGCAGTTCGGGACTAGCGGGAGTCATAGATACGCAGTATTTT	CASSSGLAGVIDTQYF
many	TRBV18	TRBD1	15	TRBJ1-1	TGTGCCAGCTCGCGAACAGGGGTCTCCAACACTGAAGCTTTCTTT	CASSRTGVSNTEAFF
many	TRBV18	.	15	TRBJ2-1	TGTGCCAGCTCACCACCGGGACTGAACTACAATGAGCAGTTCTTC	CASSPPGLNYNEQFF
many	TRBV6-2/TRBV6-3	TRBD2	16	TRBJ2-7	TGTGCCAGCATCGATAGCGGGGCCCGACGCTCCTACGAGCAGTACTTC	CASIDSGARRSYEQYF
many	TRBV28	.	14	TRBJ2-2	TGTGCCAGCAGCCTCCCCGGGTGGGTCGGGGAGCTGTTTTTT	CASSLPGWVGELFF
many	TRBV5-1	.	12	TRBJ1-2	TGCGCCAGCAGCCAGAAGAACTATGGCTACACCTTC	CASSQKNYGYTF
.	TRBV12-3/TRBV12-4	.	14	TRBJ2-2	TGTGCCAGCGCACTTGGAGGGGGCACCGGGGAGCTGTTTTTT	CASALGGGTGELFF
.	TRBV19	TRBD2	14	TRBJ2-3	TGTGCCAGTACGACTAGCATATATTCAGATACGCAGTATTTT	CASTTSIYSDTQYF
many	TRBV7-2	TRBD2	15	TRBJ2-1	TGTGCCAGCAGCTTTAGTAGCGGGAGGTTTAATGAGCAGTTCTTC	CASSFSSGRFNEQFF
many	TRBV27	TRBD2	16	TRBJ2-5	TGTGCCAGCAAAGGACTAGCGGGATCGGGGCGGGAGACCCAGTACTTC	CASKGLAGSGRETQYF
many	TRBV6-2/TRBV6-3	TRBD1	16	TRBJ2-7	TGTGCCAGCAGATCCCTAGGACAGGGGGTTTCCTACGAGCAGTACTTC	CASRSLGQGVSYEQYF
.	TRBV29-1	.	15	TRBJ1-4	TGCAGCGTCGCTTCCATGGGAGGGGAGGGCGAAAAACTGTTTTTT	CSVASMGGEGEKLFF